This entry lists 3 T cell receptor beta chains sequenced from one sample in a study of Ad26.COV2.S vaccination and SARS-CoV-2 variants. This table comes from immunoSEQ multiplex PCR, and its TCRdb copy is limited to in-frame clones, with some not included. The sample records approximately 340,000 clones, 92% being singletons. The sample consisted of peripheral blood, taken after recovery from COVID-19. These receptors were obtained from a human donor who had recovered from COVID-19.

This chain uses TRBV7-3 with TRBJ2-7, with a possible D match to TRBD2 (6 bases). The V end was cut by 5 bases, the J end by 2 bases, with 10 bases between. The CDR3 runs to 13 residues. Germline V gene data show CDR1 as SGHTA and CDR2 as FQGTGA. The CDR3 here is CASSPGLTYEQYF. CDR3 coding DNA: TGTGCCAGCAGCCCGGGACTGACCTACGAGCAGTACTTC.

The V call is TRBV4-1, the J call TRBJ2-7, with D maybe TRBD2 (5 bases). With 4 bases removed from V and 4 bases from J, the gap between germline ends came to 14 bases. Germline assignment: CDR1 MGHRA and CDR2 YSYEKL. This CDR3 comprises 14 residues. The CDR3 here is CASSLRDTLYEQYF. The DNA for the CDR3 is TGCGCCAGCAGCCTCCGGGATACCCTTTACGAGCAGTACTTC.

The gene calls are TRBV9 and TRBJ1-5, with D perhaps matching TRBD1 (6 bases). Germline V gives CDR1 SGDLS, CDR2 YYNGEE. V lost 4 bases, J lost 6 bases, and 14 bases lay in between. The CDR3 is made up of 14 amino acids. For the CDR3, the DNA is TGTGCCAGCAGCACAGGGACCGCTCGTCAGCCCCAGCATTTT. Encoded protein: CASSTGTARQPQHF.